One and the same sample provided the 24 T cell receptor beta chains below, sequenced in a study of blood T cell repertoires in COVID-19. Method: immunoSEQ multiplex PCR; TCRdb's copy keeps in-frame clones and lacks some. The sample carries 300,000 to 450,000 clones, roughly 90% recorded once. Sequenced input: PBMCs or T cells enriched from blood (not recorded which). These receptors all come from a woman aged 30 to 39 who had been exposed to COVID-19.

CDR3 in amino acids: CASSSRGRGANYGYTF. CDR3 in DNA: TGTGCCAGCAGTTCCCGGGGGAGAGGGGCCAACTATGGCTACACCTTC. The rearrangement uses TRBV28 and TRBJ1-2; D is perhaps TRBD1 (5 bases). Germline assignment: CDR1 MDHEN and CDR2 SYDVKM. This CDR3 contains 16 residues. The germline V and J ends were trimmed by 4 bases and 2 bases, with 17 bases remaining between them.

This clone was counted a single time. This chain joins TRBV29-1 and TRBJ2-5, with a weak D call TRBD2 (6 bases). Trimming left V 4 bases short and J 7 bases short, with 10 bases between. Germline assignment: CDR1 SQVTM and CDR2 ANQGSEA. The CDR3 runs to 11 residues. The CDR3: CSVGRGGTQYF. In nucleotides, the CDR3 is TGCAGCGTTGGACGGGGAGGGACCCAGTACTTC.

The rearrangement links TRBV10-3 to TRBJ1-5; weak D call: TRBD1 (5 bases). This CDR3 has 14 amino acids. Germline V gene sequence: CDR1 ENHRY, CDR2 SYGVKD. Deletions cut 4 bases from V and 0 bases from J, with 7 bases between. The CDR3 is CAISADSSNQPQHF. CDR3 bases: TGTGCCATCAGTGCAGACAGTAGCAATCAGCCCCAGCATTTT.

The chain employs TRBV28 and TRBJ1-1; D possibly corresponds to TRBD1 (6 bases). CDR3 length: 17 amino acids. Germline values: CDR1 MDHEN, CDR2 SYDVKM. V was shortened by 4 bases and J by 4 bases, with 22 bases between the two germline ends. For the CDR3, the DNA is TGTGCCAGCAGTTCCGGGGGGGCCCCCTCGGGGGGCACTGAAGCTTTCTTT. It translates to CASSSGGAPSGGTEAFF.

V usage is TRBV12-5 and J usage is TRBJ1-4, with 10 nucleotides matching TRBD1. The length of the CDR3 is 16 residues. With 5 bases clipped from V and 5 bases from J, the junction kept 8 bases outside the gene matches. The germline gives CDR1 LGHNT, CDR2 FRNRAP. As DNA, the CDR3 is TGTGCTAGTGGTAGACAGGGGGCTGGGGTGAATGAAAAACTGTTTTTT. Translating gives CASGRQGAGVNEKLFF.

The chain couples TRBV4-1 to TRBJ2-3; D is possibly TRBD1 (5 bases). The length of the CDR3 is 16 residues. V was clipped by 2 bases and J by 0 bases, with 12 bases between them. Germline CDR1 and CDR2: MGHRA and YSYEKL. The CDR3 region is CASSQKGALSTDTQYF. The CDR3 nucleotides are TGCGCCAGCAGCCAAAAAGGGGCCCTCAGCACAGATACGCAGTATTTT.

This chain links TRBV15 with TRBJ2-1, with 11 bases aligning to TRBD2. The V and J ends lost 3 bases and 5 bases, in that order; junction bases with no gene match: 9. This CDR3 is built from 17 residues. The germline V gene encodes CDR1 LNHNV and CDR2 YYDKDF (reference sequence). Here the CDR3 DNA reads TGTGCCACCAGCAGCCTGCTTCCTAGCGGGGGGAACAATGAGCAGTTCTTC. It codes for CATSSLLPSGGNNEQFF.

This clone is a singleton in its sample. This CDR3 reads CASSLTRNTEAFF. CDR3 coding DNA: TGTGCCAGCAGCTTAACCCGGAACACTGAAGCTTTCTTT. The chain links TRBV7-3 to TRBJ1-1, with D uncertain. Germline assignment: CDR1 SGHTA and CDR2 FQGTGA. CDR3 length: 13 residues. The ends were cut back, 0 bases at V and 1 base at J, with 3 bases in the middle.

V is TRBV11-2 and J is TRBJ2-5; D remains ambiguous. This CDR3 region has 17 residues. In germline, CDR1 is SGHAT, CDR2 FQNNGV. V was clipped by 5 bases and J by 1 base, with 20 bases between them. The CDR3 reads CASSPRVFELPQETQYF. CDR3 coding DNA: TGTGCCAGCAGCCCGCGTGTTTTTGAGCTCCCCCAAGAGACCCAGTACTTC. The full variable domain, rest sourced from reference TRBV11-2 and TRBJ2-5, is EAGVAQSPRYKIIEKRQSVAFWCNPISGHATLYWYQQILGQGPKLLIQFQNNGVVDDSQLPKDRFSAERLKGVDSTLKIQPAKLEDSAVYLCASSPRVFELPQETQYFGPGTRLLVL.

The count of this clone is one. The rearrangement joins TRBV15 to TRBJ2-3, with unresolved D. The germline V and J ends were trimmed by 0 bases and 5 bases, with 9 bases remaining between them. The CDR3 spans 14 residues. Germline CDR1 and CDR2: LNHNV and YYDKDF (reference sequence). The CDR3, as DNA: TGTGCCACCAGCAGAGATCCAAACGGAGATACGCAGTATTTT. Amino acid sequence: CATSRDPNGDTQYF.

The chain links TRBV7-2 to TRBJ2-4; a possible D gene is TRBD2 (5 bases). In germline, CDR1 is SGHTA, CDR2 FQGNSA. V was cut by 1 base and J by 9 bases, with 16 bases left in between. The CDR3 sequence is 15 residues long. CDR3 in DNA: TGTGCCAGCAGCTTAGACGTGCTAGCCTGGGGCATTCAGTACTTC. It specifies CASSLDVLAWGIQYF.

V is TRBV7-6 and J is TRBJ2-2, with D uncertain. With 5 bases removed from V and 4 bases from J, the gap between germline ends came to 14 bases. The germline V gene encodes CDR1 SGHVS and CDR2 FNYEAQ. This CDR3 has 15 amino acids. CDR3 DNA: TGTGCCAGCAGCCCAACTTTACTCGGCACCGGGGAGCTGTTTTTT. Its protein product is CASSPTLLGTGELFF.

The chain recombines TRBV28 with TRBJ2-7; the D is unclear. The ends were cut back, 8 bases at V and 6 bases at J, with 11 bases in the middle. The CDR3 spans 11 residues. CDR1 and CDR2 (germline): MDHEN, SYDVKM. CDR3 protein: CASGYFREQYF. CDR3 nucleotides: TGTGCCAGCGGTTATTTCCGCGAGCAGTACTTC.

The J gene is TRBJ2-5, the V gene TRBV18; D may be TRBD1 (5 bases). The germline V gene encodes CDR1 KGHSH and CDR2 LQKENI. CDR3 size: 16 residues. V was trimmed by 3 bases and J by 4 bases, leaving 18 bases between them. The CDR3: CASSPVLGEAGETQYF. In DNA form, the CDR3 reads TGTGCCAGCTCACCCGTTCTAGGGGAAGCAGGAGAGACCCAGTACTTC. The variable domain in full, completed from reference TRBV18 and TRBJ2-5, reads NAGVMQNPRHLVRRRGQEARLRCSPMKGHSHVYWYRQLPEEGLKFMVYLQKENIIDESGMPKERFSAEFPKEGPSILRIQQVVRGDSAAYFCASSPVLGEAGETQYFGPGTRLLVL.

The genes are TRBV10-3 and TRBJ2-2; the match to TRBD2 covers 8 bases. The J segment lost 0 bases and the V segment lost 5 bases, leaving 5 bases of the junction unmatched. Germline loops: CDR1 ENHRY, CDR2 SYGVKD. This CDR3 contains 16 residues. CDR3 sequence: CAISNLAGANTGELFF. As DNA, the CDR3 is TGTGCCATCAGTAACCTAGCGGGCGCGAACACCGGGGAGCTGTTTTTT.

The gene calls are TRBV5-8 and TRBJ2-7; 9 positions match TRBD1. Looked up from germline, CDR1 is SGHTS and CDR2 is YDEGEE. CDR3 length equals 16 residues. J gave up 0 bases and V 2 bases, and 6 bases lay outside the gene matches. CDR3 sequence reads: CASSFHPGQGSYEQYF. CDR3 DNA sequence: TGTGCCAGCAGCTTTCATCCGGGACAGGGCTCCTACGAGCAGTACTTC.

The chain is built from TRBV4-1 and TRBJ2-7; 7 bases align to TRBD2. The germline CDR1 and CDR2 sequences are MGHRA and YSYEKL. The length of the CDR3 is 15 residues. V lost 4 bases to trimming and J lost 5 bases; unmatched junction nucleotides: 11. The CDR3 DNA sequence: TGCGCCAGCAGCCTCCAGGGAGGGCCAATCCACGAGCAGTACTTC. Encoded protein: CASSLQGGPIHEQYF.

CDR3 loop: CASSYSGRPGGNEQFF. Here the CDR3 DNA reads TGTGCCAGCAGTTACTCGGGGCGACCCGGGGGCAATGAGCAGTTCTTC. The V and J genes are TRBV6-6 and TRBJ2-1, with D maybe TRBD2 (6 bases). The ends were cut back, 0 bases at V and 6 bases at J, with 15 bases in the middle. Germline V lookup: CDR1 MNHNY, CDR2 SVGAGI (reference sequence). The CDR3 is 16 residues long.

This chain joins TRBV5-1 and TRBJ2-2; 10 bases line up with TRBD1. The J segment lost 0 bases and the V segment lost 1 base, leaving 3 bases of the junction unmatched. Germline V CDR1 and CDR2: SGHRS, YFSETQ. The length of the CDR3 is 17 residues. CDR3 sequence (DNA): TGCGCCAGCAGCTTGATTGGACAGGGGGCGAACACCGGGGAGCTGTTTTTT. Its translation: CASSLIGQGANTGELFF.

This chain links TRBV19 with TRBJ2-3; D remains unclear. V shed 5 bases and J shed 3 bases, with 12 bases lying between them. CDR1 is LNHDA, CDR2 SQIVND, per germline (reference sequence). The CDR3 loop spans 14 amino acids. In DNA, the CDR3 is TGTGCCAGTAGTCCGCGGAAGGAGACAGATACGCAGTATTTT. This encodes CASSPRKETDTQYF.

The gene calls are TRBV19 and TRBJ1-6; 7 bases agree with TRBD1. The J segment lost 4 bases and the V segment lost 7 bases, leaving 10 bases of the junction unmatched. Germline-derived CDR1 and CDR2 are LNHDA and SQIVND (reference sequence). The CDR3 totals 16 residues. DNA of the CDR3: TGTGCCAGTAAGGCGGGAACAGGGGAGTATAATTCACCCCTCCACTTT. Translating it yields CASKAGTGEYNSPLHF.

The V gene is TRBV4-2, the J gene TRBJ2-1, with 10 bases lining up with TRBD2. J gave up 4 bases and V 0 bases, and 6 bases lay outside the gene matches. CDR1 and CDR2 (germline): LGHNA, YNFKEQ. This CDR3 is built from 17 residues. This CDR3 reads CASSQDRLAGDYNEQFF. As DNA, the CDR3 is TGTGCCAGCAGCCAAGACCGACTAGCGGGCGATTACAATGAGCAGTTCTTC.

The rearrangement uses TRBV4-2 and TRBJ2-3; TRBD1 agrees at 8 bases. Germline V gene data show CDR1 as LGHNA and CDR2 as YNFKEQ. CDR3 length equals 14 residues. J lost 4 bases, V lost 0 bases, and 0 bases had no gene match. The CDR3 DNA follows: TGTGCCAGCAGCCAAGAGGACAGGGCAGATACGCAGTATTTT. This sequence encodes CASSQEDRADTQYF.

This sequence joins TRBV18 and TRBJ1-2; weak D call: TRBD1 (5 bases). The CDR3 is 17 residues long. The V and J ends lost 1 base and 4 bases respectively, with 19 bases between them. Germline values: CDR1 KGHSH, CDR2 LQKENI. Here the CDR3 reads CASSPQSPGAGSYGYTF. As DNA, the CDR3 is TGTGCCAGCTCACCACAATCTCCTGGTGCAGGGTCCTATGGCTACACCTTC. The full variable domain, its missing parts supplied by reference TRBV18 and TRBJ1-2, is NAGVMQNPRHLVRRRGQEARLRCSPMKGHSHVYWYRQLPEEGLKFMVYLQKENIIDESGMPKERFSAEFPKEGPSILRIQQVVRGDSAAYFCASSPQSPGAGSYGYTFGSGTRLTVV.